Listed below are T cell receptor beta chains from one sample, sequenced in a study of blood T cells in healthy people across ages. One entry per CDR3 protein results from TCRdb running MiXCR on the 5' RACE reads. The sample carries about a million distinct CDR3 sequences, under 50% recorded once. The sequenced material came from blood. The receptors here all came from a man aged 25-40 years in good health. CDR3s include the opening cysteine and the closing phenylalanine or tryptophan. Each record gives: J gene, clone size, V gene, D gene, CDR3 protein, CDR3 DNA. D genes are given only for firm matches. Clone size, where shown, is once, few, many, or a class for clones that have expanded.

TRBJ2-3	few	TRBV7-2	TRBD2	CASSSPVAGGTDTQYF	TGTGCCAGCAGCTCCCCTGTAGCGGGGGGGACAGATACGCAGTATTTT
TRBJ2-1	-	TRBV15	-	CATSRDQGQSDEQFF	TGTGCCACCAGCAGAGATCAAGGACAGTCGGATGAGCAGTTCTTC
TRBJ2-7	many	TRBV28	-	CASAGQGETSNQYEQYF	TGTGCCAGCGCTGGACAGGGTGAGACTAGCAACCAATACGAGCAGTACTTC
TRBJ2-1	many	TRBV20-1	TRBD2	CSARVAGGPSNEQFF	TGCAGTGCTAGAGTAGCGGGGGGGCCGTCTAATGAGCAGTTCTTC
TRBJ2-3	-	TRBV20-1	-	CSAGQGQDTQYF	TGCAGTGCCGGGCAGGGCCAAGATACGCAGTATTTT
TRBJ2-3	few	TRBV5-6	TRBD2	CASSPTSSHPDTQYF	TGTGCCAGCAGCCCGACTAGCTCACACCCAGATACGCAGTATTTT
TRBJ2-5	-	TRBV28	TRBD2	CAGRSGGGSTREQYF	TGTGCCGGCAGATCCGGGGGAGGGTCTACTCGGGAGCAGTACTTC
TRBJ1-6	-	TRBV7-9	-	CASSRQQGNNSPLHF	TGTGCCAGCAGCCGCCAGCAGGGAAATAATTCACCCCTCCACTTT
TRBJ2-1	-	TRBV28	TRBD1	CASRTGGIAEQFF	TGTGCCAGCCGGACAGGGGGCATCGCGGAGCAGTTCTTC
TRBJ2-7	few	TRBV4-2	TRBD1	CASSLGTGTGGYEQYF	TGTGCCAGCAGCTTAGGAACCGGGACAGGGGGTTACGAGCAGTACTTC
TRBJ2-4	-	TRBV28	TRBD1	CASSLLGQGKNIQYF	TGTGCCAGCAGTTTATTGGGACAGGGGAAAAACATTCAGTACTTC